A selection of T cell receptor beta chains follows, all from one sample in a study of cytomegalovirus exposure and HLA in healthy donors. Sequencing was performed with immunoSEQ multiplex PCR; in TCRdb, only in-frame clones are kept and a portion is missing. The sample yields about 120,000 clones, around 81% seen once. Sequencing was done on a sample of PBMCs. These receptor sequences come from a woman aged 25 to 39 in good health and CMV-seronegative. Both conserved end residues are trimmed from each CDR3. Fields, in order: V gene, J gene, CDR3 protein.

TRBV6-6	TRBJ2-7	ASSYEGARSEQY
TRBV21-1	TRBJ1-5	ASSFRSRGWAGNQPQH
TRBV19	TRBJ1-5	ASSAWGAGGDQPQH
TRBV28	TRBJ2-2	ASSKAGGLTGELF
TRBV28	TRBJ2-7	ASITTGVPYEQY
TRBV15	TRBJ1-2	ATSSRGTGEGYT
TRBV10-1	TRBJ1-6	ASSESLRNSPLH
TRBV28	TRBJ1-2	ASSLAVDYGYT
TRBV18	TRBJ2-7	ASSQAESSYEQY
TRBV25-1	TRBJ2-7	ASNSGTVTYEQY
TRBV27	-	ASSWNRVGDSYEQY
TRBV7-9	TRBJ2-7	ASSSGSISYEQY
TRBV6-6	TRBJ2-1	ASSYLAEPPHNEQF
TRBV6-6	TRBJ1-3	ASSAPTGLGNTIY
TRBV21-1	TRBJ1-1	ASSKTRLMRENTEAF
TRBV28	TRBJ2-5	ASSLHRGQETQY
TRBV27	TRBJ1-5	ASSLPGTESNQPQH
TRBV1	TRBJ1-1	TSSQGQNTEAF
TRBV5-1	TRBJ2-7	ASTRGVGGLNSYEQY
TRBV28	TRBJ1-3	ASSPHGPGVRNTIY
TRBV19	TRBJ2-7	ASSGLNAYEQY
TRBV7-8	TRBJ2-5	ASSPPRQETQY
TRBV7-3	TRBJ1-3	ASSLQGSGNTIY
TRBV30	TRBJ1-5	AWSEQGAFNQPQH
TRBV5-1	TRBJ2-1	ASSMGSGSINEQF
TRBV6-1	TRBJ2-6	ASSDGLADRSGANVLT
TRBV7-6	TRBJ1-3	ASSVTDRVGNTIY
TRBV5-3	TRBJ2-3	ARSSQGADTDTQY
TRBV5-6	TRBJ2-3	ASSHRTTSGGDTQY
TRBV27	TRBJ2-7	ASSRPGLPLEQY
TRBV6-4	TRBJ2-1	ASSGLLLTYNEQF
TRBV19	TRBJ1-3	ASTPGFTFGNTIY
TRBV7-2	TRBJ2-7	ASSSASGSSYEQY
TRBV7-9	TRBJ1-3	SSSLGTDSGNTIY
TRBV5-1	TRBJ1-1	ASSSGDRNTEAF
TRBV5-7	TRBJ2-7	ASSFNRVGYEQY
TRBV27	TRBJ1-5	ASSSSVYQPQH